The 6 T cell receptor beta chains below come from one sample, sequenced in a study of T cell repertoires in cytomegalovirus infection (dated by TCRdb to the late 2010s). Sequencing used an Illumina HiSeq 1500. Using fastp at Q25 and MiXCR, TCRdb reprocessed the public reads and kept productive beta chains. One record per CDR3 amino acid sequence lists the most common genes and DNA. For this sample there are about 320,000 distinct CDR3 sequences; around a tenth appear just once. The ten biggest clones cover 4.3% of the sample. The sequenced sample was PBMCs. These receptors all come from a human donor in good health (CMV status not recorded). Some clones in this sample may be carry-over from other donors' samples.

Only a few counts were recorded for this clonotype. The rearrangement uses TRBV19 and TRBJ1-2, with D possibly being TRBD1 (6 bases). Germline-derived CDR1 and CDR2 are LNHDA and SQIVND (reference sequence). The CDR3 sequence is 16 residues long. V lost 8 bases, J lost 4 bases, and 23 bases lay in between. The CDR3 reads CASGPQGDPTLYGYTF. CDR3 nucleotide sequence: TGTGCCAGTGGACCACAGGGCGACCCGACCCTCTATGGCTACACCTTC.

This clonotype was seen only a few times. The CDR3, as DNA: TGCAGTGCTAGAGATCCAGGGGAGTGGAATTCACCCCTCCACTTT. Protein sequence: CSARDPGEWNSPLHF. The V and J genes are TRBV20-1 and TRBJ1-6, with D perhaps TRBD1 (6 bases). Between the trimmed V and J ends, which lost 0 bases and 7 bases, there was a span of 13 bases. The CDR3 totals 15 residues. Germline CDR1 and CDR2: DFQATT and SNEGSKA (reference sequence).

The rearrangement uses TRBV5-4 and TRBJ2-3; TRBD2 matches at 8 bases. The CDR3 has 14 amino acids. V lost 5 bases to trimming and J lost 3 bases; unmatched junction nucleotides: 5. From germline, CDR1 is SGHNT and CDR2 YYREEE (reference sequence). The CDR3 sequence: CASSTGTSTDTQYF. DNA of the CDR3: TGTGCCAGCAGTACCGGGACTAGTACAGATACGCAGTATTTT. The full variable domain, rest sourced from reference TRBV5-4 and TRBJ2-3, is ETGVTQSPTHLIKTRGQQVTLRCSSQSGHNTVSWYQQALGQGPQFIFQYYREEENGRGNFPPRFSGLQFPNYSSELNVNALELDDSALYLCASSTGTSTDTQYFGPGTRLTVL.

In its sample, this clonotype was seen many times. This chain links TRBV12-3 or TRBV12-4 with TRBJ2-7, with D perhaps matching TRBD1 or TRBD2 (6 bases each). V lost 5 bases, J lost 11 bases, and 16 bases lay in between. The CDR3 is 12 residues long. The CDR3 DNA is TGTGCCAGCAGTCTAAAGGGGGGAGAGGAGTACTTC. Protein sequence: CASSLKGGEEYF.

This clonotype was seen a few times. The rearrangement uses TRBV6-6 and TRBJ2-7; the match to TRBD1 covers 10 bases. The CDR3 length is 15 residues. The V and J ends lost 4 bases and 2 bases, in that order; junction bases with no gene match: 5. Germline V CDR1 and CDR2: MNHNY, SVGAGI (reference sequence). DNA of the CDR3: TGTGCCAGCAGTTCTCCCGGGACAGGGGCCTACGAGCAGTACTTC. It codes for CASSSPGTGAYEQYF.

This clonotype was counted at least ten times. The V gene is TRBV7-2, the J gene TRBJ1-2, with D possibly being TRBD1 (5 bases). CDR1 SGHTA and CDR2 FQGNSA come from the germline V gene. Deletions cut 2 bases from V and 5 bases from J, with 21 bases between. This CDR3 region has 17 residues. DNA for the CDR3: TGTGCCAGCAGCTTAACGGGGCGCCCCACCTTTAGTTATGGCTACACCTTC. Protein: CASSLTGRPTFSYGYTF.